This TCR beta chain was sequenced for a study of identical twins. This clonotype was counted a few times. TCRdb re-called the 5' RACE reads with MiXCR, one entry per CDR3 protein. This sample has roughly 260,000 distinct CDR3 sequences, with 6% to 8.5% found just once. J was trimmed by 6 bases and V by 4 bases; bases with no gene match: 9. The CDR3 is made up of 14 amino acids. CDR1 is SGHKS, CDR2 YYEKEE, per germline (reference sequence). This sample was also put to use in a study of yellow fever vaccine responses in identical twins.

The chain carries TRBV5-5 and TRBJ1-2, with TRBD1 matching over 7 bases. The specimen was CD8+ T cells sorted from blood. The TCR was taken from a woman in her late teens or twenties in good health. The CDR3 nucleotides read TGTGCCAGCAGCCCCCGGACAGGTGGTCATGGCTACACCTTC. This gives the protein CASSPRTGGHGYTF.